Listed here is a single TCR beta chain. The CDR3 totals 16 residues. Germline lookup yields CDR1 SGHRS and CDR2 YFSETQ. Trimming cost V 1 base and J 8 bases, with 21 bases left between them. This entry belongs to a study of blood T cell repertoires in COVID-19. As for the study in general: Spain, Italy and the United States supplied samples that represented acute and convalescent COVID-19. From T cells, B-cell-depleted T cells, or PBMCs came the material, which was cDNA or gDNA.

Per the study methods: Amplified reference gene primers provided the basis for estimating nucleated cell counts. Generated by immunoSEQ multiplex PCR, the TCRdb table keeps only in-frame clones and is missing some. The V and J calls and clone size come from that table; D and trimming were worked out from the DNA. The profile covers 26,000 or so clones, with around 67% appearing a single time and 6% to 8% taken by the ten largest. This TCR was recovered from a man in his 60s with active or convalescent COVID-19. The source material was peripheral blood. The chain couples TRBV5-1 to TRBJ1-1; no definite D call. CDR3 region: CASSLPDFSRGGEAFF. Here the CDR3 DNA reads TGCGCCAGCAGCTTGCCCGATTTTTCCCGGGGAGGCGAAGCTTTCTTT.